A single sample gave rise to the 7 T cell receptor beta chains below, sequenced in a study of blood T cell repertoires in COVID-19. TCRdb's copy holds only in-frame clones and misses some; the assay was immunoSEQ multiplex PCR. The table includes roughly 180,000 clones, roughly 87% detected once. Input material: PBMCs or T cells enriched from blood (not recorded which). The source is a woman in her 30s who had recovered from COVID-19.

The V call is TRBV2, the J call TRBJ2-3, with 8 bases fitting TRBD2. CDR3 length: 15 amino acids. Germline CDR1 reads SNHLY; CDR2 reads FYNNEI. V gave up 2 bases and J gave up 0 bases; unmatched junction bases: 1. CDR3 loop: CASSELAGSTDTQYF. The CDR3 nucleotides are TGTGCCAGCAGTGAATTAGCGGGGAGCACAGATACGCAGTATTTT.

V is TRBV7-2 and J is TRBJ2-7; 7 nucleotides line up with TRBD1. The CDR3 runs 14 residues. V lost 2 bases to trimming and J lost 2 bases; unmatched junction nucleotides: 3. CDR1 SGHTA and CDR2 FQGNSA come from the germline V gene. CDR3 region: CASSLTGAPYEQYF. In DNA form, the CDR3 reads TGTGCCAGCAGCTTAACAGGGGCCCCCTACGAGCAGTACTTC.

This rearrangement joins TRBV11-3 to TRBJ2-1; TRBD2 might be the D (5 bases). This CDR3 is built from 15 residues. Per the germline V gene, CDR1 is SGHNT and CDR2 is YENEEA. Trimming left V 7 bases short and J 5 bases short, with 18 bases between. The DNA for the CDR3 is TGTGCCAGCACCGGGGTGGAAGAGAGGCACAATGAGCAGTTCTTC. Translation: CASTGVEERHNEQFF.

The chain is built from TRBV5-5 and TRBJ2-2, with a tentative D call TRBD1 (6 bases). Germline-derived CDR1 and CDR2 are SGHKS and YYEKEE (reference sequence). Deletions cut 4 bases from V and 5 bases from J, with 24 bases between. The CDR3 is made up of 18 amino acids. CDR3 amino acids: CASSPRGSVGDRTGELFF. DNA for the CDR3: TGTGCCAGCAGCCCAAGGGGGAGCGTCGGTGACCGGACCGGGGAGCTGTTTTTT.

The chain links TRBV4-1 to TRBJ2-1; 9 nucleotides agree with TRBD1. CDR1 and CDR2 (germline): MGHRA, YSYEKL. Germline trimming cut 4 bases from V and 7 bases from J; bases unmatched to any gene: 2. This CDR3 contains 13 residues. The CDR3 nucleotides read TGCGCCAGCAGCCTAGACAGGGGGAATGAGCAGTTCTTC. It encodes CASSLDRGNEQFF.

This chain links TRBV9 with TRBJ2-4; 7 nucleotides agree with TRBD2. CDR3 length: 15 amino acids. Germline V gene lookup returns CDR1 SGDLS and CDR2 YYNGEE. Trimming cost V 3 bases and J 9 bases; bases outside gene matches: 12. The CDR3 is CASSASGTKESIQYF. CDR3 DNA: TGTGCCAGCAGCGCATCCGGGACTAAGGAGAGCATTCAGTACTTC. The full variable domain, completed using reference TRBV9 and TRBJ2-4, is DSGVTQTPKHLITATGQRVTLRCSPRSGDLSVYWYQQSLDQGLQFLIQYYNGEERAKGNILERFSAQQFPDLHSELNLSSLELGDSALYFCASSASGTKESIQYFGAGTRLSVL.

The chain combines TRBV5-1 with TRBJ2-1; maybe TRBD2 (6 bases). This CDR3 spans 14 amino acids. Germline CDR1 and CDR2: SGHRS and YFSETQ. Trimming took off 4 bases at V and 8 bases at J, with 16 bases between the two ends. DNA of the CDR3: TGCGCCAGCAGCACGACTAGACCCAGCGATGAGCAGTTCTTC. As protein: CASSTTRPSDEQFF. The variable domain in full, completed from reference TRBV5-1 and TRBJ2-1, reads KAGVTQTPRYLIKTRGQQVTLSCSPISGHRSVSWYQQTPGQGLQFLFEYFSETQRNKGNFPGRFSGRQFSNSRSEMNVSTLELGDSALYLCASSTTRPSDEQFFGPGTRLTVL.